One TCR beta chain is described in this entry. At one boundary the junction diverges from the germline segment, which might be a read error. The CDR3 contains 17 residues. The germline V gene encodes CDR1 PRHDT and CDR2 FYEKMQ (reference sequence). Seattle patient enrollment occurred during active infection, with longitudinal follow-up thereafter. Original methodology: Cell counts per sample came from amplifying reference gene primers. Assay: immunoSEQ multiplex PCR; the TCRdb copy retains only in-frame clones and omits some. The V and J calls and the clone size are those of that table, but D and trimming were determined from the DNA. Of over 120,000 clones in the sample, about 76% were seen once. These data are taken from a study of blood T cell repertoires in COVID-19. About the research overall: Spain, Italy and the United States supplied samples that represented acute and convalescent COVID-19. T cells, B-cell-depleted T cells, or PBMCs provided the cDNA or gDNA that served as material.

The V call is TRBV13, the J call TRBJ1-6; TRBD1 aligns across 11 bases. Sequenced: peripheral blood. This clonotype was sampled from a woman aged 70-85 years with COVID-19, enrolled during active disease. The DNA of the CDR3 is TGTGCCGGCAGCTCACTAGGGACAGGGGGAAGTGATTCACCCCTCCACTTT. Translated, it gives CAGSSLGTGGSDSPLHF.